The clone carrying this TCR beta chain was recorded many times. TCRdb reprocessed the 5' RACE reads with MiXCR, giving one entry per CDR3 protein. The sample lists 200,000 to 250,000 distinct CDR3 sequences, 9.5% to 12% seen once, with 6% to 7.5% in the top ten. The source of the sample is a study of CD8 T cells in ankylosing spondylitis. The sequenced sample was blood, either unsorted or a sorted T cell fraction (not recorded which). This clonotype originated in a male donor with ankylosing spondylitis or in good health (not recorded which).

The CDR3 sequence is CASSLHDRGNEKLFF. The CDR3 coding sequence is TGTGCCAGCAGCTTACATGACAGGGGGAATGAAAAACTGTTTTTT. V usage is TRBV9 and J usage is TRBJ1-4; 9 bases are shared with TRBD1. CDR3 size: 15 residues. With V trimmed by 4 bases and J by 5 bases, 6 bases remained unmatched. Looked up from germline, CDR1 is SGDLS and CDR2 is YYNGEE.